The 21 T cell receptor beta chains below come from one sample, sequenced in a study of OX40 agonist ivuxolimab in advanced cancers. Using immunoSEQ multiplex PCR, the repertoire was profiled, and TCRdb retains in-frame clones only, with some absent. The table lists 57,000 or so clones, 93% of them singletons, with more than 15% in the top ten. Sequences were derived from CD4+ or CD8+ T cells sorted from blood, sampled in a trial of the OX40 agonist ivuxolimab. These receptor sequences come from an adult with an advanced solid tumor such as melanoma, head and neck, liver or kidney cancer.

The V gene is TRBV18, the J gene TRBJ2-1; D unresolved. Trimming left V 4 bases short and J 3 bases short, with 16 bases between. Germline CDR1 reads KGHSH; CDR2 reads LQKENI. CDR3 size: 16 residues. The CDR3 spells CASSHTLGPVYNEQFF. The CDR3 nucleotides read TGTGCCAGCTCACATACGCTCGGACCCGTCTACAATGAGCAGTTCTTC.

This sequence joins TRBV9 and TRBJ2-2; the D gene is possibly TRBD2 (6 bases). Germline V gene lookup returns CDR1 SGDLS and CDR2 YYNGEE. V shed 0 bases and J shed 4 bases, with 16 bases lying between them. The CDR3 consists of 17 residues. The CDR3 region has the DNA TGTGCCAGCAGCGTAGAATCTGGAGGGTGGGGCACCGGGGAGCTGTTTTTT. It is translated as CASSVESGGWGTGELFF.

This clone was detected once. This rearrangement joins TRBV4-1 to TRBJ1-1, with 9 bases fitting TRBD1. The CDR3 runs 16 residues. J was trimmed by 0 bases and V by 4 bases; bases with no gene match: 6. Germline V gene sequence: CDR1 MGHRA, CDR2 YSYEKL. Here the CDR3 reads CASSRTGTGLNTEAFF. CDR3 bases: TGCGCCAGCAGCCGTACCGGGACAGGGTTGAACACTGAAGCTTTCTTT.

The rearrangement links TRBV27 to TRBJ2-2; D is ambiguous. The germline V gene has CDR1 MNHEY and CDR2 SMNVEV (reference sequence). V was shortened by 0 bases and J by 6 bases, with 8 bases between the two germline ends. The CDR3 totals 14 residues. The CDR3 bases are TGTGCCAGCAGTTTATCGGTGGCGCCCGGGGAGCTGTTTTTT. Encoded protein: CASSLSVAPGELFF.

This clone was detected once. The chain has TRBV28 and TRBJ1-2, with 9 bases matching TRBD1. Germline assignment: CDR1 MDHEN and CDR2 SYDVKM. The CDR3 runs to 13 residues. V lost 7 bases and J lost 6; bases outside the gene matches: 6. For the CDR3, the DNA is TGTGCCAGCAACCTACGGGACAGGGATGGCTACACCTTC. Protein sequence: CASNLRDRDGYTF.

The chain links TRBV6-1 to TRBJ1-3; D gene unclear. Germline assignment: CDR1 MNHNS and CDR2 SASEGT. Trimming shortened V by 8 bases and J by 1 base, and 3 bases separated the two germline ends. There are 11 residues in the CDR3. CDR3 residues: CASGSGNTIYF. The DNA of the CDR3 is TGTGCCAGCGGGTCTGGAAACACCATATATTTT.

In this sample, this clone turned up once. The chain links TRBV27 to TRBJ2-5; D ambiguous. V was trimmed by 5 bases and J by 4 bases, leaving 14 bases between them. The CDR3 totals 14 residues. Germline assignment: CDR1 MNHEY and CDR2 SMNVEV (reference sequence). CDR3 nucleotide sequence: TGTGCCAGCAGTCAAGACATTGGCGGAGAGACCCAGTACTTC. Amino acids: CASSQDIGGETQYF.

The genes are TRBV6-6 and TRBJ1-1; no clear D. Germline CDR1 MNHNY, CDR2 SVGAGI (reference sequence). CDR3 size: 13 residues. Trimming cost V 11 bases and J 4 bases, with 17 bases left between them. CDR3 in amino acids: CAAAYGEITEAFF. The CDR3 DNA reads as TGTGCCGCCGCATACGGGGAAATCACTGAAGCTTTCTTT.

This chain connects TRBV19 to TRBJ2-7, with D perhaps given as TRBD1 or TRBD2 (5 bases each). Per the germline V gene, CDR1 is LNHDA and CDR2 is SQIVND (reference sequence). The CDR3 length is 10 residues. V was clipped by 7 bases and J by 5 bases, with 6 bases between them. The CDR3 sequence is CASMGDEQYF. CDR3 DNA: TGTGCCAGTATGGGGGACGAGCAGTACTTC. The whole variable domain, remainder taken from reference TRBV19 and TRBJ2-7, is DGGITQSPKYLFRKEGQNVTLSCEQNLNHDAMYWYRQDPGQGLRLIYYSQIVNDFQKGDIAEGYSVSREKKESFPLTVTSAQKNPTAFYLCASMGDEQYFGPGTRLTVT.

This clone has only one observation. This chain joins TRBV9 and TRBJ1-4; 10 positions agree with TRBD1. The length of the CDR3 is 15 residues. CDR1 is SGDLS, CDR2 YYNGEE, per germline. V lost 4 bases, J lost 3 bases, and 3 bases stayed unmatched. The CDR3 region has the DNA TGTGCCAGCAGCTCGACAGGGGGCTCTAATGAAAAACTGTTTTTT. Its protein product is CASSSTGGSNEKLFF.

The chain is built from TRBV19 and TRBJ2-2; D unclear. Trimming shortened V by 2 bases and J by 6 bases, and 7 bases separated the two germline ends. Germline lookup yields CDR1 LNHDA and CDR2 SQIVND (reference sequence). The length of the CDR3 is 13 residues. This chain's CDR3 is CASSIKGPGELFF. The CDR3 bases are TGTGCCAGTAGTATAAAGGGCCCCGGGGAGCTGTTTTTT.

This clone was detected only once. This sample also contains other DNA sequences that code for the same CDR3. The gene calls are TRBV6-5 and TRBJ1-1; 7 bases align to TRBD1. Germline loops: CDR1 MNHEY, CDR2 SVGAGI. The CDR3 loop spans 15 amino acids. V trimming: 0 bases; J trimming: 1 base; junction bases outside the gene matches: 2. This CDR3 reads CASSYSKGANTEAFF. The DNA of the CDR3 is TGTGCCAGCAGTTACTCAAAGGGGGCGAACACTGAAGCTTTCTTT.

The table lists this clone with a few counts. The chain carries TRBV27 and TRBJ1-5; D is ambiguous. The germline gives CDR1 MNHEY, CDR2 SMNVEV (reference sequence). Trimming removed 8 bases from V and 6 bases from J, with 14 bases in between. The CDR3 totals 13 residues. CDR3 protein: CASSLGRGQPQHF. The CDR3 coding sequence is TGTGCCAGCTCCTTAGGACGGGGTCAGCCCCAGCATTTT.

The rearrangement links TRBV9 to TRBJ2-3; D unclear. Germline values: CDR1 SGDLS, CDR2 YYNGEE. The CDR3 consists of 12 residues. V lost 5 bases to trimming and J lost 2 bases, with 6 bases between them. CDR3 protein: CASSTHTDTQYF. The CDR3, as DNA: TGTGCCAGCAGTACCCACACAGATACGCAGTATTTT.

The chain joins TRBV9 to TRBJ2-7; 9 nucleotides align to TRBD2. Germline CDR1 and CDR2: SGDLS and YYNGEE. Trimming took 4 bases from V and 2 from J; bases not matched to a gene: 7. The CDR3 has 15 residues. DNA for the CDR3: TGTGCCAGCAGCCCCCGACTAGCGGCAACCTACGAGCAGTACTTC. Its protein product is CASSPRLAATYEQYF.

The CDR3 loop is CASSYTSVNEQFF. The CDR3 coding sequence is TGTGCCAGCAGTTACACTAGCGTCAATGAGCAGTTCTTC. The rearrangement links TRBV6-5 to TRBJ2-1, with 7 bases identical to TRBD2. The J segment lost 6 bases and the V segment lost 2 bases, leaving 1 base of the junction unmatched. The V gene's germline CDR1 is MNHEY and CDR2 SVGAGI. CDR3 length equals 13 residues.

CDR3 nucleotides: TGTGCCAGCAGCTTTTCGGGGGGCTTGACTTATGGCTACACCTTC. This codes for CASSFSGGLTYGYTF. The chain employs TRBV7-9 and TRBJ1-2; D is possibly TRBD1 (6 bases). Germline V gene data show CDR1 as SEHNR and CDR2 as FQNEAQ (reference sequence). Trimming stripped 3 bases from V and 5 bases from J, with 16 bases between. The CDR3 spans 15 residues.

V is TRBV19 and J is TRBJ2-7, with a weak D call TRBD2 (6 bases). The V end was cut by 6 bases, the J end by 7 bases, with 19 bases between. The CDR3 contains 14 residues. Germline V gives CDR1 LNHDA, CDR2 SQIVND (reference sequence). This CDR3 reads CASRPGPAAGEQYF. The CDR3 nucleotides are TGTGCCAGTAGACCGGGACCAGCCGCGGGGGAGCAGTACTTC.

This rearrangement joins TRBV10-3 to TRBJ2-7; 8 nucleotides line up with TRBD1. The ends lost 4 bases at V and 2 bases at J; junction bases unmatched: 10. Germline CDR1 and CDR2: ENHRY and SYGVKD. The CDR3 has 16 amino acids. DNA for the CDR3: TGTGCCATCAGTGGCCTTTGGACAGGGCTAACCTACGAGCAGTACTTC. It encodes CAISGLWTGLTYEQYF.

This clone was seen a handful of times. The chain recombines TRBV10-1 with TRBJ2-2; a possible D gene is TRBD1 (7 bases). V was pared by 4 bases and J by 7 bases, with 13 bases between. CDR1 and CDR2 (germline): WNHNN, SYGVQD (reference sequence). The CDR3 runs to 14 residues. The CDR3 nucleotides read TGCGCCAGCAGTGTGGAGGGGGCGGTCGGGGAGCTGTTTTTT. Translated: CASSVEGAVGELFF.

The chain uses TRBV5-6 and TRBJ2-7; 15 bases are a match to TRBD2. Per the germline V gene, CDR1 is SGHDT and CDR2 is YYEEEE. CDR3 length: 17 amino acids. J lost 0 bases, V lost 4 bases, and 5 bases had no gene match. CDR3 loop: CASSLGTSGRTSYEQYF. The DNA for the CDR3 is TGTGCCAGCAGCCTCGGGACTAGCGGGAGGACCTCCTACGAGCAGTACTTC.